Shown below are 7 T cell receptor beta chains from a single sample sequenced in a study of blood T cell repertoires in COVID-19. Profiling relied on immunoSEQ multiplex PCR, and the TCRdb table lists in-frame clones only, not all of them. The sample gives some 170,000 clones, over 65% of which show up once; approximately 8% is in the top ten. The sequenced sample was peripheral blood. These receptors all come from a man in his 60s with acute or convalescent COVID-19.

A word on this clone: Different DNA sequences within this sample yield the same CDR3. This chain connects TRBV2 to TRBJ2-2; 8 bases agree with TRBD1. The CDR3 totals 16 residues. The germline V gene encodes CDR1 SNHLY and CDR2 FYNNEI. J was trimmed by 1 base and V by 0 bases; bases with no gene match: 1. CDR3 DNA sequence: TGTGCCAGCAGTGAAGCGGGGACAGGGAACACCGGGGAGCTGTTTTTT. Translated, it gives CASSEAGTGNTGELFF.

CDR3 sequence reads: CASSWTGGPEAFF. DNA for the CDR3: TGTGCCAGCAGTTGGACAGGGGGCCCTGAAGCTTTCTTT. The V gene is TRBV12-3 or TRBV12-4, the J gene TRBJ1-1; 11 bases agree with TRBD1. The V gene end was trimmed by 4 bases and the J gene end by 6 bases; junction bases not matched to a gene: 1. The CDR3 totals 13 residues.

This sequence joins TRBV7-2 and TRBJ2-5; a possible D gene is TRBD1 (5 bases). The CDR3 has 16 amino acids. V lost 1 base and J lost 3, with 15 bases in between. CDR1 and CDR2 (germline): SGHTA, FQGNSA. The CDR3 DNA sequence: TGTGCCAGCAGCTTAGGAGTTCGTCGCAGGGAAGAGACCCAGTACTTC. As protein: CASSLGVRRREETQYF.

The J gene is TRBJ2-5, the V gene TRBV5-5; no clear D. The CDR3 runs 16 residues. The V and J ends lost 0 bases and 2 bases respectively, with 14 bases between them. Germline loops: CDR1 SGHKS, CDR2 YYEKEE (reference sequence). The chain's CDR3 is CASSLALARSQETQYF. CDR3 bases: TGTGCCAGCAGCTTGGCCTTAGCCAGATCTCAAGAGACCCAGTACTTC.

The rearrangement links TRBV4-2 to TRBJ2-7; perhaps TRBD2 as D (6 bases). V lost 0 bases, J lost 3 bases, and 9 bases lay in between. The CDR3 spans 14 residues. CDR1 LGHNA and CDR2 YNFKEQ come from the germline V gene. CDR3 DNA sequence: TGTGCCAGCAGCCAAGATACGGGGGACTACGAGCAGTACTTC. Residues: CASSQDTGDYEQYF.

The CDR3 region has the DNA TGCAGCGTTCCCACAGGGGGCTTGACCGGGGAGCTGTTTTTT. It yields the protein CSVPTGGLTGELFF. This rearrangement joins TRBV29-1 to TRBJ2-2; 9 positions match TRBD1. From germline, CDR1 is SQVTM and CDR2 ANQGSEA. Trimming took 5 bases from V and 5 from J; bases not matched to a gene: 6. The CDR3 contains 14 residues.

This clone appeared a few times. The V and J genes are TRBV28 and TRBJ1-3; tentatively, D is TRBD1 (5 bases). CDR1 and CDR2 (germline): MDHEN, SYDVKM. The ends were cut back, 2 bases at V and 0 bases at J, with 14 bases in the middle. This CDR3 is 17 amino acids long. The DNA of the CDR3 is TGTGCCAGCAGTTTACAGCGGGGCTCGAACTCTGGAAACACCATATATTTT. Translated, it gives CASSLQRGSNSGNTIYF.